This T cell receptor (beta chain) came from a study of blood T cell repertoires in COVID-19. Overall study: T cells, B-cell-depleted T cells, or PBMCs supplied cDNA or gDNA.

Source study methods: The assay estimated nucleated cells by amplifying reference gene primers. Here immunoSEQ multiplex PCR was the method, and the copy in TCRdb shows in-frame clones only, minus some. V and J calls and clone size are copied from that table; D and trimming were computed from the DNA. The sample lists about 150,000 clones, roughly 80% occurring once. V was cut by 5 bases and J by 2 bases, with 15 bases left in between. CDR3 length equals 16 residues. CDR1 is LGHDT, CDR2 YNNKEL, per germline (reference sequence). Across 20 to 25 US areas, participants ranged in age from about 18 to 100 years.

The TCR comes from a man aged 50-59 years who had recovered from COVID-19. Input material: PBMCs or T cells enriched from blood (not recorded which). This sequence joins TRBV3-1 (or the pseudogene TRBV3-2) and TRBJ1-4; weak D call: TRBD1 (6 bases). The CDR3 protein is CASSELTGYTNEKLFF. The CDR3 bases are TGTGCCAGCAGCGAGCTCACAGGGTATACTAATGAAAAACTGTTTTTT.